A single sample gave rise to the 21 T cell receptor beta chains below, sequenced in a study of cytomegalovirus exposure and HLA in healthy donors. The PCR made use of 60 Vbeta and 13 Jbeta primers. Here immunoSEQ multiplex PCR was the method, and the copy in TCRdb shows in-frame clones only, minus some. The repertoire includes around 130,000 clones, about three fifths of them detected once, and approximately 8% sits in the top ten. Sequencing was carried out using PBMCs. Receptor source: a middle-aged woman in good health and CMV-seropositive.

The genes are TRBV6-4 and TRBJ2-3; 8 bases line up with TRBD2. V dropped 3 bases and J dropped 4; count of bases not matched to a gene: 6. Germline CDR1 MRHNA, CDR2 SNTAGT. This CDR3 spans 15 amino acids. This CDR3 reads CASSEGAGAADTQYF. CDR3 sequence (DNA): TGTGCCAGCAGTGAAGGAGCGGGAGCAGCAGATACGCAGTATTTT.

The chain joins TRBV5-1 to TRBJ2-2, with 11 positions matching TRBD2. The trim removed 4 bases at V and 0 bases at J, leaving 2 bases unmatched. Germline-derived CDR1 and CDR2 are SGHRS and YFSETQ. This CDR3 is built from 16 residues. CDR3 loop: CASSRLAGPNTGELFF. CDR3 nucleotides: TGCGCCAGCAGCCGACTAGCGGGGCCGAACACCGGGGAGCTGTTTTTT.

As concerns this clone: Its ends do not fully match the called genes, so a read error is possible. CDR3 in amino acids: CASSIEYRAPGHF. The CDR3 DNA reads TGTGCCAGTAGTATAGAATACCGGGCACCTGGACATTTT. The V and J genes are TRBV19 and TRBJ1-4; TRBD1 might be the D (5 bases). In germline, CDR1 is LNHDA, CDR2 SQIVND (reference sequence). The CDR3 runs 13 residues.

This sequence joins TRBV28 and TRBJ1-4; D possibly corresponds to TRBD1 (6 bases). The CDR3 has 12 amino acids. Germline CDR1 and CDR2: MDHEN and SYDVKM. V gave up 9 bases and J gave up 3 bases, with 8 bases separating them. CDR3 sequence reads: CASGQPNEKLFF. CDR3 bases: TGTGCCAGTGGACAGCCTAATGAAAAACTGTTTTTT.

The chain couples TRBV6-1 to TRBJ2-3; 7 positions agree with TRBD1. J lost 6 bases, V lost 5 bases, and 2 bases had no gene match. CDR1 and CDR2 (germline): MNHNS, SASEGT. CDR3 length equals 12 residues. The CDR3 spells CASSLGGDTQYF. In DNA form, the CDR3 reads TGTGCCAGCAGTTTAGGGGGCGATACGCAGTATTTT.

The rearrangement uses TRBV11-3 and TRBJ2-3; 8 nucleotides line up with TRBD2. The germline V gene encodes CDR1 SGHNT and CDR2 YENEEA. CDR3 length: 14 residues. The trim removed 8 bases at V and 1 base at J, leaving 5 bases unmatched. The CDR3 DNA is TGTGCCAGCGTCCGGGGGGGTGGCACAGATACGCAGTATTTT. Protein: CASVRGGGTDTQYF.

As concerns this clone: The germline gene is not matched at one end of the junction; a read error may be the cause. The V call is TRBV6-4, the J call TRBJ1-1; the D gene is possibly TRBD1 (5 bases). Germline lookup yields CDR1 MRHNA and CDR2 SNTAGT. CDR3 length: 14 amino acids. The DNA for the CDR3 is TGTGCCAGCAGTAACTCCGGGGGATCAGGAGAAGCTTTCTTT. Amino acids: CASSNSGGSGEAFF.

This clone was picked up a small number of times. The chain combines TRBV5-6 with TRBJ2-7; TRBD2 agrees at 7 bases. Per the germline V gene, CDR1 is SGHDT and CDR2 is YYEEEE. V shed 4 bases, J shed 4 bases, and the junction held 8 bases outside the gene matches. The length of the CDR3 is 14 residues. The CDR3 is CASSRSGGWYEQYF. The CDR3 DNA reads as TGTGCCAGCAGCCGGTCGGGGGGTTGGTACGAGCAGTACTTC.

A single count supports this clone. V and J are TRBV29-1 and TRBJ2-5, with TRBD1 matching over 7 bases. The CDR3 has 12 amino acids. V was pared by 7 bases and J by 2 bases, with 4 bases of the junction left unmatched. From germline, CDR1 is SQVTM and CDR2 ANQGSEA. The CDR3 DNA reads TGCAGCGGGGACAGTCCACAAGAGACCCAGTACTTC. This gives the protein CSGDSPQETQYF.

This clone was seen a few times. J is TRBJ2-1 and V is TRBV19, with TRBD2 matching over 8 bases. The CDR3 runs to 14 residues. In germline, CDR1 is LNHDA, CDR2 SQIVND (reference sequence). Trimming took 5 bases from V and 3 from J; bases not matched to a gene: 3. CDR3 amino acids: CASSPLADYNEQFF. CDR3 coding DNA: TGTGCCAGTAGTCCACTAGCGGACTACAATGAGCAGTTCTTC.

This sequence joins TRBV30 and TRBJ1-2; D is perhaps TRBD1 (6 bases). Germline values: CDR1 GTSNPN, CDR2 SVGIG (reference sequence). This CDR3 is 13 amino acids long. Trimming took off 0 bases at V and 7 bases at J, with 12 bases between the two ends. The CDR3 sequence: CAWSVIGGSGYTF. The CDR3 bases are TGTGCCTGGAGTGTCATAGGGGGTAGTGGCTACACCTTC.

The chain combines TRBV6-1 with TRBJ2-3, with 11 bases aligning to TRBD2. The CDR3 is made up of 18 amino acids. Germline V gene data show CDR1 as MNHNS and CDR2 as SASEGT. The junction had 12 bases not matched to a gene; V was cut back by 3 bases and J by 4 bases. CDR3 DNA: TGTGCCAGCAGTGATCGGGTTAGCGGGGGGGTCGAGGCAGATACGCAGTATTTT. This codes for CASSDRVSGGVEADTQYF.

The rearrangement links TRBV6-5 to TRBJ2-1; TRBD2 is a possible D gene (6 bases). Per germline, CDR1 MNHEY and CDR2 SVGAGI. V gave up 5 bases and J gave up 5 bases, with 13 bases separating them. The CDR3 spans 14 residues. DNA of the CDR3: TGTGCCAGCAGTCTCGGGACTCGGCACAATGAGCAGTTCTTC. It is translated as CASSLGTRHNEQFF.

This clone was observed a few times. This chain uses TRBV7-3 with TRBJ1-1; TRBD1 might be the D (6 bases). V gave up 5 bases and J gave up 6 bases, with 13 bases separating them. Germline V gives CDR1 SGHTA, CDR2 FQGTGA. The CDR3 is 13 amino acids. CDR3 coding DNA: TGTGCCAGCAGCGTAGGGGGTTTTGCTGAAGCTTTCTTT. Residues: CASSVGGFAEAFF.

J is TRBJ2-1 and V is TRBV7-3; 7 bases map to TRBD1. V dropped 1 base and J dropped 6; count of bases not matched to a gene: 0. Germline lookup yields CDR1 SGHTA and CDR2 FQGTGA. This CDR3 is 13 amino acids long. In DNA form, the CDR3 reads TGTGCCAGCAGCTTAAACAGGGGCAATGAGCAGTTCTTC. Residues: CASSLNRGNEQFF.

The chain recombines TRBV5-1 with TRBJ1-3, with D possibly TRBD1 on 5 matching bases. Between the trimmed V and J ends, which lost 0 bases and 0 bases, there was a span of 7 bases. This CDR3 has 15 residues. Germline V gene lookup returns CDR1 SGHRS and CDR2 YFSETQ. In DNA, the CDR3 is TGCGCCAGCAGCTTGGAGGGACTCTCTGGAAACACCATATATTTT. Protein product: CASSLEGLSGNTIYF.

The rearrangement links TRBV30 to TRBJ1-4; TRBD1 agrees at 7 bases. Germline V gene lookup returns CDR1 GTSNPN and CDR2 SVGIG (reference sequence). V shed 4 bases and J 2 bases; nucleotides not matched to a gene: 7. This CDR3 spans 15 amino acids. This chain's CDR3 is CAWTQGMATNEKLFF. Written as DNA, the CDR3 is TGTGCCTGGACACAGGGGATGGCGACTAATGAAAAACTGTTTTTT. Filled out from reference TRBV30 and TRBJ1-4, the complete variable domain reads SQTIHQWPATLVQPVGSPLSLECTVEGTSNPNLYWYRQAAGRGLQLLFYSVGIGQISSEVPQNLSASRPQDRQFILSSKKLLLSDSGFYLCAWTQGMATNEKLFFGSGTQLSVL.

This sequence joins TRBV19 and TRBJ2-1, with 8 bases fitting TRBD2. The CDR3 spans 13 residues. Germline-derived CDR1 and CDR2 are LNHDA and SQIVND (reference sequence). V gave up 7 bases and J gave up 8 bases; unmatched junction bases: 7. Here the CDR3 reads CASIQRETDEQFF. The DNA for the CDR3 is TGTGCCAGTATCCAGCGGGAGACCGATGAGCAGTTCTTC. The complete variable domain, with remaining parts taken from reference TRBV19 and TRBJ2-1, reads DGGITQSPKYLFRKEGQNVTLSCEQNLNHDAMYWYRQDPGQGLRLIYYSQIVNDFQKGDIAEGYSVSREKKESFPLTVTSAQKNPTAFYLCASIQRETDEQFFGPGTRLTVL.

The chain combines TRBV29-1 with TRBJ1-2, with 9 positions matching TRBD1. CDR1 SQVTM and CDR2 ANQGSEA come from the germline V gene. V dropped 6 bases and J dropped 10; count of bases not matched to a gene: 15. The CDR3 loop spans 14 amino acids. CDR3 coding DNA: TGCAGCGTCAGGGCTCGGGACAGGGAGGGCGTCTACACCTTC. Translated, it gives CSVRARDREGVYTF.

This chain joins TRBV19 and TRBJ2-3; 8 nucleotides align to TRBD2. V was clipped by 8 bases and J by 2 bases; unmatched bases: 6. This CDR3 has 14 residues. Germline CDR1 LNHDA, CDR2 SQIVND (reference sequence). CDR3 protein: CASGTRIDTDTQYF. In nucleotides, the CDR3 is TGTGCCAGTGGGACTAGGATAGACACAGATACGCAGTATTTT.

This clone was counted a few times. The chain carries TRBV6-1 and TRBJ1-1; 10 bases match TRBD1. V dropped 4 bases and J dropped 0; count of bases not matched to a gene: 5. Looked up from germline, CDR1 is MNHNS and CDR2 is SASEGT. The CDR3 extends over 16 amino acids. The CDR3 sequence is CASSGRTGGLNTEAFF. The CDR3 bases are TGTGCCAGCAGTGGCCGGACAGGGGGATTGAACACTGAAGCTTTCTTT.